These 14 T cell receptor beta chains were sequenced from one sample in a study of spatial heterogeneity in lung cancer. The time point: blood at routine non-recurrence follow-up after resection. TCRdb reprocessed the 5' RACE reads with MiXCR, giving one entry per CDR3 protein. The repertoire holds roughly 72,000 distinct CDR3 sequences, with around 8.9% as singletons. Specimen: PBMCs, collected at follow-up. Receptors were obtained from a female donor with early-stage non-small cell lung cancer.

This clonotype was seen ten or more times. This chain connects TRBV25-1 to TRBJ2-7; 8 bases line up with TRBD2. CDR3 size: 14 residues. V shed 6 bases and J 6 bases; nucleotides not matched to a gene: 10. CDR1 and CDR2 (germline): MGHDK, SYGVNS. CDR3 DNA sequence: TGTGCCAGCAGAGAGCCCCAGCGGGGGCTCGAGCAGTACTTC. The encoded protein is CASREPQRGLEQYF.

This clonotype rates as medium-sized (0.01 to 0.1%). V usage is TRBV28 and J usage is TRBJ2-3; D is uncertain. V gave up 5 bases and J gave up 6 bases, with 15 bases separating them. The CDR3 runs 14 residues. The germline gives CDR1 MDHEN, CDR2 SYDVKM. The CDR3 spells CASSRLIGRDTQYF. Written as DNA, the CDR3 is TGTGCCAGCAGTCGTTTGATAGGTCGGGATACGCAGTATTTT.

There are a few counts of this clonotype. The rearrangement uses TRBV4-1 and TRBJ2-7, with 7 bases identical to TRBD1. Germline-derived CDR1 and CDR2 are MGHRA and YSYEKL. The CDR3 has 14 residues. V was pared by 0 bases and J by 3 bases, with 2 bases of the junction left unmatched. CDR3 sequence (DNA): TGCGCCAGCAGCCAAGATTCAGGGGGCTACGAGCAGTACTTC. This encodes CASSQDSGGYEQYF.

This clonotype showed up just a few times. The gene calls are TRBV29-1 and TRBJ2-6; D possibly corresponds to TRBD2 (6 bases). Trimming removed 7 bases at V and 2 bases at J, with 15 bases between. The CDR3 length is 15 residues. From germline, CDR1 is SQVTM and CDR2 ANQGSEA. The CDR3 loop is CSALDLATGANVLTF. For the CDR3, the DNA is TGCAGCGCCTTGGACCTAGCGACTGGGGCCAACGTCCTGACTTTC.

This clonotype was detected ten times or more. V and J are TRBV2 and TRBJ2-1, with D perhaps given as TRBD1 or TRBD2 (5 bases each). V lost 6 bases and J 7 bases, leaving 10 bases between the germline ends. This CDR3 is 12 amino acids long. Germline V gene lookup returns CDR1 SNHLY and CDR2 FYNNEI. The CDR3 region is CASRRGGNEQFF. For the CDR3, the DNA is TGTGCCAGCAGGAGGGGCGGGAATGAGCAGTTCTTC.

There are many counts of this clonotype. The J gene is TRBJ2-2, the V gene TRBV28, with 9 positions matching TRBD1. The germline V gene encodes CDR1 MDHEN and CDR2 SYDVKM. The V gene end was trimmed by 6 bases and the J gene end by 5 bases; junction bases not matched to a gene: 10. This CDR3 comprises 16 residues. The CDR3, as DNA: TGTGCCAGCAGACCCGCCGGGACAGGGATTACCGGGGAGCTGTTTTTT. This codes for CASRPAGTGITGELFF.

There are a few counts of this clonotype. The rearrangement uses TRBV28 and TRBJ2-7; D gene ambiguous. CDR1 is MDHEN, CDR2 SYDVKM, per germline. V was pared by 1 base and J by 6 bases, with 7 bases between. CDR3 length: 12 amino acids. Here the CDR3 DNA reads TGTGCCAGCAGTTTATTGGGCGGCGAGCAGTACTTC. This encodes CASSLLGGEQYF.

This clonotype was seen at least ten times. The V gene is TRBV5-1, the J gene TRBJ1-1, with D hard to call. Germline CDR1 reads SGHRS; CDR2 reads YFSETQ. The CDR3 totals 13 residues. V was trimmed by 4 bases and J by 1 base, leaving 8 bases between them. The CDR3 loop reads CASSRSANTEAFF. The CDR3 nucleotides read TGCGCCAGCAGCAGATCGGCGAACACTGAAGCTTTCTTT.

The table lists this clonotype with a few counts. The chain employs TRBV20-1 and TRBJ2-7; 8 bases line up with TRBD2. From germline, CDR1 is DFQATT and CDR2 SNEGSKA (reference sequence). The V gene end was trimmed by 4 bases and the J gene end by 5 bases; junction bases not matched to a gene: 13. There are 15 residues in the CDR3. The chain's CDR3 is CSATRYPGLGHEQYF. Written as DNA, the CDR3 is TGCAGTGCTACCAGGTACCCGGGACTAGGTCACGAGCAGTACTTC.

This clonotype has just a few counts. This CDR3 is CASKGVGPYEQYF. The CDR3 DNA follows: TGTGCCAGCAAAGGGGTCGGACCCTACGAGCAGTACTTC. The chain couples TRBV28 to TRBJ2-7; weak D call: TRBD1 (5 bases). This CDR3 spans 13 amino acids. Germline loops: CDR1 MDHEN, CDR2 SYDVKM. V gave up 7 bases and J gave up 2 bases, with 12 bases separating them.

This clonotype occurred a few times. The V and J genes are TRBV6-5 and TRBJ1-3, with D unclear. Germline V lookup: CDR1 MNHEY, CDR2 SVGAGI. V lost 0 bases, J lost 0 bases, and 9 bases lay in between. This CDR3 contains 16 residues. CDR3 nucleotides: TGTGCCAGCAGTTACTCGGCCCGGGGCTCTGGAAACACCATATATTTT. Translating gives CASSYSARGSGNTIYF.

This clonotype was seen repeatedly, ten times or more. This chain joins TRBV4-1 and TRBJ2-1, with TRBD2 identical over 10 bases. This CDR3 has 14 residues. The V gene end was trimmed by 9 bases and the J gene end by 4 bases; junction bases not matched to a gene: 6. Germline V gene sequence: CDR1 MGHRA, CDR2 YSYEKL. The DNA of the CDR3 is TGCGCCAGTTCTAGCGGGAGATTGTACAATGAGCAGTTCTTC. Translated, it gives CASSSGRLYNEQFF.

This chain uses TRBV18 with TRBJ2-1, with no clear D. CDR3 length: 13 residues. CDR1 and CDR2 (germline): KGHSH, LQKENI. V dropped 2 bases and J dropped 7 bases, with 9 bases sitting between them. The DNA of the CDR3 is TGTGCCAGCTCACCAAATTTGGGGAATGAGCAGTTCTTC. Translation: CASSPNLGNEQFF.

In its sample, this clonotype was seen many times. This chain connects TRBV12-5 to TRBJ1-1; tentatively, D is TRBD1 (6 bases). V was pared by 7 bases and J by 3 bases, with 12 bases between. CDR3 length: 13 residues. The germline V gene encodes CDR1 LGHNT and CDR2 FRNRAP. CDR3 nucleotide sequence: TGTGCTAGTGCTCTAACAGGGTACACTGAAGCTTTCTTT. It is translated as CASALTGYTEAFF.